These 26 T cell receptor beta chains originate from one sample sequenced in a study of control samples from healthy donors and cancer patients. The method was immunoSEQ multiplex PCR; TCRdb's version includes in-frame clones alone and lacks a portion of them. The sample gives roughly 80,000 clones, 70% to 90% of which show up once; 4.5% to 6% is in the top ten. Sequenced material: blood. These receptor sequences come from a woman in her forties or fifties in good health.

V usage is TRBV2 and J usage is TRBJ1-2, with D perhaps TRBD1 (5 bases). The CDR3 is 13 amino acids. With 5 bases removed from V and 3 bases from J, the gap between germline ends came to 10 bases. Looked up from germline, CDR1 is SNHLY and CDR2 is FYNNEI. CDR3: CASSRTKDYGYTF. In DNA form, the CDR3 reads TGTGCCAGCAGTAGGACAAAGGACTATGGCTACACCTTC.

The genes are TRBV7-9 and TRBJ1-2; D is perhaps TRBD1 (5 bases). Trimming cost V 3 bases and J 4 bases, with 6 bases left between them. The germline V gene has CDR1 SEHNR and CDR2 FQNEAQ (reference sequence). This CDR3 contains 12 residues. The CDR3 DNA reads TGTGCCAGCAGCTTGGGACTCTATGGCTACACCTTC. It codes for CASSLGLYGYTF.

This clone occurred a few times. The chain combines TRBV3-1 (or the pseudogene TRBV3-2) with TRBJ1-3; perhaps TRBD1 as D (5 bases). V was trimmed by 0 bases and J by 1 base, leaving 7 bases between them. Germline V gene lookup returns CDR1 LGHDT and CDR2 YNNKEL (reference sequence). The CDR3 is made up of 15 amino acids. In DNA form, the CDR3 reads TGTGCCAGCAGCCAAGACAGGGCATCTGGAAACACCATATATTTT. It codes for CASSQDRASGNTIYF.

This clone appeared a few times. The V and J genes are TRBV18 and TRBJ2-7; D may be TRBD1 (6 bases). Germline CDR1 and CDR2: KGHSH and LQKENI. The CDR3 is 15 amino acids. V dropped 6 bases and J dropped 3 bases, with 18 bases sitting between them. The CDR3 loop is CASSPNPDRNYEQYF. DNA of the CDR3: TGTGCCAGCTCCCCGAACCCGGACAGAAACTACGAGCAGTACTTC.

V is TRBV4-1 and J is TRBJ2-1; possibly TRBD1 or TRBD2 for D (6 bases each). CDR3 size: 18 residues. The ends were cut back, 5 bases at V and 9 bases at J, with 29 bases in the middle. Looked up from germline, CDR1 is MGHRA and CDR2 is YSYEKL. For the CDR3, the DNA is TGCGCCAGCAGCTCTAATTGGCAGGGAGGTATTAGGGGGGTTGAGCAGTTCTTC. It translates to CASSSNWQGGIRGVEQFF.

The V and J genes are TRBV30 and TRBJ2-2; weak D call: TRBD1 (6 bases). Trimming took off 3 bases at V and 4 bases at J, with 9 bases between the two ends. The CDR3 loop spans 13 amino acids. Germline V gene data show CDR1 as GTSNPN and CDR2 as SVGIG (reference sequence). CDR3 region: CAWSRGSTGELFF. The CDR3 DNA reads TGTGCCTGGAGCAGGGGATCCACCGGGGAGCTGTTTTTT.

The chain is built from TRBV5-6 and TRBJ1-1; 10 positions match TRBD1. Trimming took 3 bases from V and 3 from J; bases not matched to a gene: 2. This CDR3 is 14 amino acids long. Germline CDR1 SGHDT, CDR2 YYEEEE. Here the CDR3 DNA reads TGTGCCAGCAGCTCCGGGACAGGGGACACTGAAGCTTTCTTT. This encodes CASSSGTGDTEAFF.

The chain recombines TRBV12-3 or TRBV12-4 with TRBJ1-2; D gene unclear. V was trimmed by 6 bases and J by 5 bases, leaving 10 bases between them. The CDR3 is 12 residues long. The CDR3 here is CASRNGLYGYTF. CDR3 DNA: TGTGCCAGCAGAAACGGTCTGTATGGCTACACCTTC.

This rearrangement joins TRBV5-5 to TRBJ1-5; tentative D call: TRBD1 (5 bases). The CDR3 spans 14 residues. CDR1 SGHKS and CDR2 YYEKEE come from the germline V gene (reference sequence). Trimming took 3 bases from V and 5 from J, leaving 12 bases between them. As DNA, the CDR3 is TGTGCCAGCAGCTCGGTGGGGGACTATCAGCCCCAGCATTTT. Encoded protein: CASSSVGDYQPQHF.

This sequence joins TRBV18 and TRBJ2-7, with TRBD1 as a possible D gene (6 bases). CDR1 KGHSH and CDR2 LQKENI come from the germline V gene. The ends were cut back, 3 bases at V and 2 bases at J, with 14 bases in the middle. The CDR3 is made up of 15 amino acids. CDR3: CASSPQTGLPYEQYF. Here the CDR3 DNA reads TGTGCCAGCTCACCGCAAACAGGGCTTCCCTACGAGCAGTACTTC.

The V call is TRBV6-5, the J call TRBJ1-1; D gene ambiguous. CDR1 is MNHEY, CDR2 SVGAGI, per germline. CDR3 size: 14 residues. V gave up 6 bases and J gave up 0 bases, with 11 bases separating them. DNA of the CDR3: TGTGCCAGCAGCTCCCATAACATGAACACTGAAGCTTTCTTT. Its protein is CASSSHNMNTEAFF.

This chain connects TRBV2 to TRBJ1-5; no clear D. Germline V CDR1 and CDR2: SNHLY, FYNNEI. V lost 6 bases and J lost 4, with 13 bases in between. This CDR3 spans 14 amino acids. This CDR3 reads CASREKLWNQPQHF. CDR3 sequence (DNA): TGTGCCAGCAGGGAAAAGTTATGGAATCAGCCCCAGCATTTT.

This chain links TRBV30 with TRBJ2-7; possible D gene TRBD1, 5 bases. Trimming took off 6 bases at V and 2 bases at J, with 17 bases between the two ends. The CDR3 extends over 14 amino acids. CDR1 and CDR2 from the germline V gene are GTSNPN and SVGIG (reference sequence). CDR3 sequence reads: CACRETGAAYEQYF. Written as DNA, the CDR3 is TGTGCCTGTCGAGAAACAGGTGCAGCCTACGAGCAGTACTTC.

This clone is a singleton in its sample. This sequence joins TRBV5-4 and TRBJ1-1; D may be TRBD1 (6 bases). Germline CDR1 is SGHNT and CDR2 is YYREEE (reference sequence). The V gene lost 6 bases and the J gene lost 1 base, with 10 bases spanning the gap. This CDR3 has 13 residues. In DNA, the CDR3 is TGTGCCAGCAAACGAGGGGGGAACACTGAAGCTTTCTTT. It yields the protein CASKRGGNTEAFF.

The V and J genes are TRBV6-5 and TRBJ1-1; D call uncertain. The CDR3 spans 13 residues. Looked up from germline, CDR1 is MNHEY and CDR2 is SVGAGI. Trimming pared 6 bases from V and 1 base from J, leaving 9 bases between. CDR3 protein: CASSRGPNTEAFF. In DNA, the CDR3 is TGTGCCAGCAGCCGAGGACCGAACACTGAAGCTTTCTTT.

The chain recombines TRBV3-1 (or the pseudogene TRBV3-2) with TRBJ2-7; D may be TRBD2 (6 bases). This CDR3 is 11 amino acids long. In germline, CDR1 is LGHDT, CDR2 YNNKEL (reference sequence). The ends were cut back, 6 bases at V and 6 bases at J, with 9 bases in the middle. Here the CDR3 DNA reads TGTGCCAGCAGGGGGGGATTCGAGCAGTACTTC. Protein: CASRGGFEQYF.

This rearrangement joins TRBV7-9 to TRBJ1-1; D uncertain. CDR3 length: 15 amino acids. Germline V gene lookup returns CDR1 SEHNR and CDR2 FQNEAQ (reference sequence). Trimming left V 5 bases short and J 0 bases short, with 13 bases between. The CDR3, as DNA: TGTGCCAGCAGCCGCATGATGGGTATGAACACTGAAGCTTTCTTT. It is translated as CASSRMMGMNTEAFF.

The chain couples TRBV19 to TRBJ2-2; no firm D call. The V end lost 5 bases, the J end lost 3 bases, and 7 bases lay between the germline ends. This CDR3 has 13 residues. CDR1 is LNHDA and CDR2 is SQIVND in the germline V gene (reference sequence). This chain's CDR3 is CASSAEYTGELFF. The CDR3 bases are TGTGCCAGTAGTGCCGAATACACCGGGGAGCTGTTTTTT.

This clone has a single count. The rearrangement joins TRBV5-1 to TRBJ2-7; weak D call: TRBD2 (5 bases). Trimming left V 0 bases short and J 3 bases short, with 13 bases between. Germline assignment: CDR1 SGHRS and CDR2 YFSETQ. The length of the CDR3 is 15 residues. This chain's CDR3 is CASSLVVGEVYEQYF. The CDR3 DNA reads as TGCGCCAGCAGCTTGGTCGTCGGGGAAGTCTACGAGCAGTACTTC.

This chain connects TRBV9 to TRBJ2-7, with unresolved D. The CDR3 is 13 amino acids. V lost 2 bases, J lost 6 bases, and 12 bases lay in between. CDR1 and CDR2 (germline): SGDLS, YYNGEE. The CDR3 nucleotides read TGTGCCAGCAGCGTTGATCTCTACGGCGAGCAGTACTTC. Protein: CASSVDLYGEQYF.

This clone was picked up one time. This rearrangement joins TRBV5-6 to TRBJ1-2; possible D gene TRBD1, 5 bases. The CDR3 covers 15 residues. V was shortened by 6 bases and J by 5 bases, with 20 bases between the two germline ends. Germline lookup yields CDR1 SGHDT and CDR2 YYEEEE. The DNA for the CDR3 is TGTGCCAGCACCTGGAACCTTCAGGGTCGATATGGCTACACCTTC. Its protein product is CASTWNLQGRYGYTF.

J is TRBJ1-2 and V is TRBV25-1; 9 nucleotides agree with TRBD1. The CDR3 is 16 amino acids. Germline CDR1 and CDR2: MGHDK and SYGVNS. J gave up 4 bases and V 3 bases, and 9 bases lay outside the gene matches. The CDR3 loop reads CASSDPGQGRGYGYTF. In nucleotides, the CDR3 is TGTGCCAGCAGTGATCCGGGACAGGGTAGAGGCTATGGCTACACCTTC.

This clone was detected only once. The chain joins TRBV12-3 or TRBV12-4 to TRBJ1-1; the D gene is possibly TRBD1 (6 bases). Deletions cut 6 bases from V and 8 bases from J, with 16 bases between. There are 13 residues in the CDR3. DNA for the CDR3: TGTGCCAGCAGCCTCGTTTGGGGGACAGAAGCTTTCTTT. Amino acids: CASSLVWGTEAFF.

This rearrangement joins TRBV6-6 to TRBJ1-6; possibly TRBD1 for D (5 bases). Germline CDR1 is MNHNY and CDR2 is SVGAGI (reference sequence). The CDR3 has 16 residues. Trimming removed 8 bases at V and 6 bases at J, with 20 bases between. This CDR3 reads CASLRDGTRINSPLHF. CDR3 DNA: TGTGCCAGCCTAAGGGACGGCACTCGTATTAATTCACCCCTCCACTTT.

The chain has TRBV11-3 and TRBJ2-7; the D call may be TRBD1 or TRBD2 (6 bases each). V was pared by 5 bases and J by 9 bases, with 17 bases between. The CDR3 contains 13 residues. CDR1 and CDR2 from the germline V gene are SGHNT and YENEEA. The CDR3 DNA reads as TGTGCCAGCAGCGCCTCGGGGGCGGCGGGGCAGTACTTC. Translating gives CASSASGAAGQYF.

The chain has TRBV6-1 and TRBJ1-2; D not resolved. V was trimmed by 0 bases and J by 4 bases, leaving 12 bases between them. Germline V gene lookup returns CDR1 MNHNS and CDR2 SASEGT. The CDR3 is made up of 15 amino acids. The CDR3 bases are TGTGCCAGCAGTGAAGCCGGAGGTTCTAGCTATGGCTACACCTTC. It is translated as CASSEAGGSSYGYTF.